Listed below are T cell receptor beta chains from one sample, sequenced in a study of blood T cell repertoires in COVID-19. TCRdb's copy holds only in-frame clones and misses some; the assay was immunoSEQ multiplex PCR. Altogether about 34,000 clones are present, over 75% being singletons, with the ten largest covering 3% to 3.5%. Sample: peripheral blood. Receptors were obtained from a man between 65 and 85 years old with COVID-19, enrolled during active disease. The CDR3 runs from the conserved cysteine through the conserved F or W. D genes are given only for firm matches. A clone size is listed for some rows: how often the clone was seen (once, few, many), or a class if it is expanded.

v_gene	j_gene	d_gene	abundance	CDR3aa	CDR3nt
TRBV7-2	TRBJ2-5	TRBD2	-	CASSLGGRAQETQYF	TGTGCCAGCAGCTTGGGCGGGAGGGCCCAAGAGACCCAGTACTTC
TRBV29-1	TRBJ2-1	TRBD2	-	CSGWSSGTSGFLFF	TGCAGCGGATGGTCTAGCGGGACAAGCGGATTTCTGTTCTTC
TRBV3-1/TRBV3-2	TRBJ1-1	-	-	CASSLNRRNTEAFF	TGTGCCAGCAGCCTAAACAGGAGGAACACTGAAGCTTTCTTT
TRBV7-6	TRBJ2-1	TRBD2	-	CASSSGLAGPGGEQFF	TGTGCCAGCAGCTCGGGACTAGCGGGCCCTGGGGGTGAGCAGTTCTTC
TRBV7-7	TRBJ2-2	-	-	CASSLATTGELFF	TGTGCTAGCAGCTTAGCGACAACCGGGGAGCTGTTTTTT
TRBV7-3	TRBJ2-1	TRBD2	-	CASSTSGRAANEQFF	TGTGCCAGCAGCACTAGCGGGAGGGCTGCCAATGAGCAGTTCTTC
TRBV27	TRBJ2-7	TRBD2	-	CASSRGGITYEQYF	TGTGCCAGCAGTCGGGGGGGAATAACCTACGAGCAGTACTTC
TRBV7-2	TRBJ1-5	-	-	CASSSGGVSNQPQHF	TGTGCCAGCAGCTCCGGAGGGGTTTCCAATCAGCCCCAGCATTTT
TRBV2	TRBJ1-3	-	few	CASTLGPLRGSGNTIYF	TGTGCCAGCACCCTAGGACCGCTTAGGGGGTCTGGAAACACCATATATTTT
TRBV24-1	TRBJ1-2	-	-	CATSDFRQWGHYGYTF	TGTGCCACCAGTGATTTCCGGCAGTGGGGGCACTATGGCTACACCTTC
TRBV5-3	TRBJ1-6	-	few	CARSSTGWGSYNSPLHF	TGTGCCAGAAGTTCTACAGGGTGGGGGTCCTATAATTCACCCCTCCACTTT
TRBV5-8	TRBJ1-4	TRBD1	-	CASGTGGYEKLFF	TGTGCCAGCGGTACAGGGGGGTATGAAAAACTGTTTTTT
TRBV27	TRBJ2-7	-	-	CASSLVGGQRTYEQYF	TGTGCCAGCAGTTTAGTAGGGGGACAACGGACATACGAGCAGTACTTC
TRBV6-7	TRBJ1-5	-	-	CASNHGGDSNQPQHF	TGTGCCAGCAACCACGGAGGGGATAGCAATCAGCCCCAGCATTTT
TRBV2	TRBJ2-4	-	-	CASSEASGKNIQYF	TGTGCCAGCAGTGAAGCGTCCGGGAAAAACATTCAGTACTTC
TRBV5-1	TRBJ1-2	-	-	CASSLTGQDYGYTF	TGCGCCAGCAGCTTGACCGGACAAGACTATGGCTACACCTTC
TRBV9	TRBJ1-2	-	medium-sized	CASSVGGEPRGNGYTF	TGTGCCAGCAGCGTAGGAGGGGAACCGAGGGGGAATGGCTACACCTTC
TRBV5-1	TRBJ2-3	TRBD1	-	CASSRQGATSGSTDTQYF	TGCGCCAGCAGTAGACAGGGGGCTACTAGCGGAAGCACAGATACGCAGTATTTT
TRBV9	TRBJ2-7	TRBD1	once	CASSVEARGYEQYF	TGTGCCAGCAGCGTAGAAGCCAGGGGGTACGAGCAGTACTTC
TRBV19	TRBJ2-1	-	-	CASSIVGNGNNEQFF	TGTGCCAGTAGTATAGTGGGCAACGGGAACAATGAGCAGTTCTTC
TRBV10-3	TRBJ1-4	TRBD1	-	CAISGGQGVGNEKLFF	TGTGCCATCAGTGGGGGACAGGGGGTTGGTAATGAAAAACTGTTTTTT
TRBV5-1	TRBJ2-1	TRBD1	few	CASSPDRVGTFF	TGCGCCAGCAGCCCGGACAGGGTTGGCACGTTCTTC
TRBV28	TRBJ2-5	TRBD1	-	CASSSTGTGTGAQYF	TGTGCCAGCAGTTCTACCGGGACAGGGACGGGGGCCCAGTACTTC
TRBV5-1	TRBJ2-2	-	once	CASSPREGLTGELFF	TGCGCCAGCAGCCCCCGGGAAGGGCTCACCGGGGAGCTGTTTTTT
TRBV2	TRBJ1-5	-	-	CASTREGRGNLQHF	TGTGCCAGCACCCGAGAGGGCAGGGGAAACCTCCAGCATTTT
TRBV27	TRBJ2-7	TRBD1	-	CASSRGTGVTYEQYF	TGTGCCAGCAGCCGCGGGACAGGGGTTACCTACGAGCAGTACTTC
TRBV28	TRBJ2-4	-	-	CASSSGWLGKNIQYF	TGTGCCAGCAGTTCAGGGTGGTTGGGCAAAAACATTCAGTACTTC
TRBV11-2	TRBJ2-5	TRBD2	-	CASSLARVAGTETQYF	TGTGCCAGCAGCCTAGCCCGGGTAGCGGGAACGGAGACCCAGTACTTC
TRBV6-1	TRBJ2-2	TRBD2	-	CASSESGGAGVGGELFF	TGTGCCAGCAGTGAATCCGGGGGGGCGGGAGTCGGCGGGGAGCTGTTTTTT
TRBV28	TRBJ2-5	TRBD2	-	CASSLAEPGLEGPETQYF	TGTGCCAGCAGCCTTGCTGAACCGGGACTAGAGGGGCCAGAGACCCAGTACTTC
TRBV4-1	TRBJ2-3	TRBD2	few	CASSYGAAGADTQYF	TGCGCCAGCAGCTACGGGGCAGCGGGAGCAGATACGCAGTATTTT
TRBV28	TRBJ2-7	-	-	CASSPRGLRTSSYEQYF	TGTGCCAGCAGTCCCCGTGGGCTAAGAACCTCCTCCTACGAGCAGTACTTC
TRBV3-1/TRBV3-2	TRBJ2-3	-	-	CASSQPERGDTQYF	TGTGCCAGCAGCCAACCAGAAAGAGGAGATACGCAGTATTTT
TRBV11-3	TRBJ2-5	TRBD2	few	CASSLGLAQQETQYF	TGTGCCAGCAGCCTGGGACTAGCACAACAAGAGACCCAGTACTTC
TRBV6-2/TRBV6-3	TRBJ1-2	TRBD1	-	CASSYSSNRGFTF	TGTGCCAGCAGTTACTCGAGTAACAGGGGGTTCACCTTC
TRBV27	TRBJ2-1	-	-	CASRTLGGDLFF	TGTGCCAGCAGGACCCTGGGGGGAGATCTGTTCTTC
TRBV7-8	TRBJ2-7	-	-	CASSLKNGLLGDEQYF	TGTGCCAGCAGCTTAAAAAATGGCCTACTAGGAGACGAGCAGTACTTC
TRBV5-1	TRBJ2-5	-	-	CASSLAVGGGQETQYF	TGCGCCAGCAGCTTGGCCGTGGGGGGAGGTCAAGAGACCCAGTACTTC
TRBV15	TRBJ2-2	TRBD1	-	CATSRDIQGANTGELFF	TGTGCCACCAGCAGAGATATACAGGGGGCGAACACCGGGGAGCTGTTTTTT
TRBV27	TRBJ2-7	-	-	CASRPAGQISYEQYF	TGTGCCAGCAGACCCGCGGGACAGATCTCCTACGAGCAGTACTTC
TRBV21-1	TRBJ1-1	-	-	CASSDWRDPEAFF	TGTGCCAGCAGCGACTGGCGAGACCCTGAAGCTTTCTTT
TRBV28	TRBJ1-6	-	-	CASSRERKSLHF	TGTGCCAGCAGTAGGGAGCGGAAATCCCTCCACTTT
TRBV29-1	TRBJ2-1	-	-	CSAADTIENEQFF	TGCAGCGCCGCCGACACGATTGAGAATGAGCAGTTCTTC
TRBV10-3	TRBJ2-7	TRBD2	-	CAISEVWPRGRTSGGGEQYF	TGTGCCATCAGTGAGGTATGGCCCCGCGGCAGGACTAGCGGGGGGGGCGAGCAGTACTTC
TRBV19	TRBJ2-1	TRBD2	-	CASTRTSAPLYNEQFF	TGTGCCAGTACTCGGACTAGCGCCCCGTTATACAATGAGCAGTTCTTC
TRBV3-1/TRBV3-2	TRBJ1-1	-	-	CASSPADSYTFEAFF	TGTGCCAGCAGCCCTGCGGACAGCTATACGTTTGAAGCTTTCTTT
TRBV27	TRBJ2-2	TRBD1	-	CASRVGQGPTGELFF	TGTGCCAGCAGGGTTGGACAGGGTCCCACCGGGGAGCTGTTTTTT
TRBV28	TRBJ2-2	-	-	CASLAETGELFF	TGTGCCAGCCTGGCAGAAACCGGGGAGCTGTTTTTT
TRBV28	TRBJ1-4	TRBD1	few	CASTDRNEKLFF	TGTGCCAGCACGGACAGGAATGAAAAACTGTTTTTT
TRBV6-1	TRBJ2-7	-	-	CASREGLARSYEQYF	TGTGCCAGCAGGGAAGGTCTAGCGCGCTCCTACGAGCAGTACTTC
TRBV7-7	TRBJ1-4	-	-	CASSLEPGANEKLFF	TGTGCTAGCAGCTTAGAACCAGGGGCTAATGAAAAACTGTTTTTT
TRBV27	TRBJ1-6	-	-	CASSLRPGHSNSPLHF	TGTGCCAGCAGTTTACGGCCGGGACATAGTAATTCACCCCTCCACTTT
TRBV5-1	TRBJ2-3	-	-	CASSLWLVTEGTDTQYF	TGCGCCAGCAGCTTATGGTTGGTGACTGAGGGCACAGATACGCAGTATTTT
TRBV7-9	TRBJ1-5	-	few	CASSSGGRRGQPQHF	TGTGCCAGCAGCTCGGGTGGAAGGCGGGGTCAGCCCCAGCATTTT
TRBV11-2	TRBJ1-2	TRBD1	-	CASSPLRTGEGYTF	TGTGCCAGCAGCCCCCTACGGACAGGGGAAGGCTACACCTTC